This is a list of T cell receptor beta chains from one sample in a study of cytomegalovirus exposure and HLA in healthy donors. Clones were read by immunoSEQ multiplex PCR, and TCRdb kept only the in-frame ones, dropping some. The data show more than 110,000 clones, about 73% seen once. The sample taken for sequencing was PBMCs. Every receptor here comes from a woman aged 55-75 years in good health and CMV-seropositive. Each CDR3 is given with its conserved first and last residue. Fields, in order: clone size, V gene, J gene, D gene, CDR3 protein, CDR3 DNA. A D gene is named only where the DNA matches it firmly. Size values are once, few and many counts, or a class for expanded clones, and some rows have none.

few	TRBV28	TRBJ1-2	NA	CATWRNYGYTF	TGTGCCACCTGGAGGAACTATGGCTACACCTTC
NA	TRBV7-9	TRBJ2-2	TRBD2	CASSPFRTSGRGNTGELFF	TGTGCCAGCAGCCCATTTCGGACTAGCGGGAGGGGGAACACCGGGGAGCTGTTTTTT
few	TRBV6-1	TRBJ1-5	TRBD1	CASSESSGGVGQPQHF	TGTGCCAGCAGTGAATCTTCAGGGGGCGTCGGGCAGCCCCAGCATTTT
NA	TRBV15	TRBJ2-7	TRBD1	CATSKGGTGIYEQYF	TGTGCCACCAGCAAAGGGGGGACAGGGATCTACGAGCAGTACTTC
NA	TRBV10-2	TRBJ1-1	TRBD1	CASSGQGMTEAFF	TGCGCCAGCAGCGGACAGGGGATGACTGAAGCTTTCTTT
NA	TRBV5-1	TRBJ2-7	TRBD1	CASSLEARDRAYEQYF	TGCGCCAGCAGCTTGGAAGCTCGGGACAGAGCCTACGAGCAGTACTTC
few	TRBV6-5	TRBJ1-1	NA	CASSYSDTEAFF	TGTGCCAGCAGTTACTCCGACACTGAAGCTTTCTTT
NA	TRBV4-1	TRBJ1-2	NA	CASSRGSGTYYGYTF	TGCGCCAGCAGCCGAGGGTCCGGGACATACTATGGCTACACCTTC
NA	TRBV7-9	TRBJ2-1	NA	CASSPGMASMINEQFF	TGTGCCAGCAGCCCCGGAATGGCTAGTATGATCAATGAGCAGTTCTTC
few	TRBV6-5	TRBJ1-2	TRBD1	CASSYLTGPNYGYTF	TGTGCCAGCAGTTATCTGACAGGGCCTAACTATGGCTACACCTTC
NA	TRBV5-8	TRBJ1-1	NA	CASSWGRGVNTEAFF	TGTGCCAGCAGCTGGGGGAGGGGGGTCAACACTGAAGCTTTCTTT
NA	TRBV6-1	TRBJ1-5	TRBD1	CASSDRRTGGNQPQHF	TGTGCCAGCAGTGACCGTCGGACAGGGGGTAATCAGCCCCAGCATTTT
NA	TRBV5-1	TRBJ1-1	NA	CASSKTGNTEAFF	TGCGCCAGCAGCAAGACAGGTAACACTGAAGCTTTCTTT
NA	TRBV28	TRBJ2-7	NA	CASSHGDEQYF	TGTGCCAGCAGTCACGGGGACGAGCAGTACTTC
NA	TRBV28	TRBJ2-7	TRBD1	CASSLSVQGVGEQYF	TGTGCCAGCAGTTTATCAGTACAGGGGGTGGGCGAGCAGTACTTC
few	TRBV10-1	TRBJ2-1	NA	CASSDHLATEFF	TGCGCCAGCAGTGATCACCTAGCGACGGAGTTCTTC
NA	TRBV19	TRBJ1-2	TRBD1	CASSINRGSNGYTF	TGTGCCAGTAGTATTAACAGGGGATCGAATGGCTACACCTTC
NA	TRBV19	TRBJ1-5	TRBD1	CASSGRQGGTQPQHF	TGTGCCAGTAGTGGGAGACAGGGTGGGACTCAGCCCCAGCATTTT
NA	TRBV10-3	TRBJ1-3	TRBD1	CAISGTGGGNTIYF	TGTGCCATCAGTGGGACAGGGGGCGGAAACACCATATATTTT
few	TRBV19	TRBJ1-1	TRBD1	CASGTGGLDTEAFF	TGTGCCAGTGGGACAGGGGGCTTGGACACTGAAGCTTTCTTT
NA	TRBV5-6	TRBJ2-1	TRBD2	CASSLRVLAGVSYNEQFF	TGTGCCAGCAGCTTGAGGGTGCTAGCGGGAGTCTCCTACAATGAGCAGTTCTTC
NA	TRBV29-1	TRBJ2-1	TRBD2	CSAGTSSSSYNEQFF	TGCAGCGCTGGGACTAGCTCCAGCTCCTACAATGAGCAGTTCTTC
few	TRBV30	TRBJ1-2	NA	CAWRTASLTYGYTF	TGTGCCTGGAGGACAGCTTCCCTTACCTATGGCTACACCTTC
few	TRBV7-2	TRBJ2-7	NA	CASSPRRDYEQYF	TGTGCCAGCAGCCCAAGACGGGACTACGAGCAGTACTTC
NA	TRBV5-6	TRBJ2-7	NA	CASSLRRGEQYF	TGTGCCAGCAGCCTGCGTAGGGGCGAGCAGTACTTC
few	TRBV6-1	TRBJ1-4	NA	CASRGQLGEKLFF	TGTGCCAGCAGGGGCCAGTTGGGTGAAAAACTGTTTTTT
NA	TRBV5-4	TRBJ2-2	TRBD1	CASSPGGNTGELFF	TGTGCCAGCAGCCCAGGGGGGAACACCGGGGAGCTGTTTTTT
NA	TRBV2	TRBJ1-3	NA	CASSGRQSSGNTIYF	TGTGCCAGCAGTGGCAGACAGAGCTCTGGAAACACCATATATTTT
NA	TRBV30	TRBJ2-7	TRBD2	CAWFGLAGGEQYF	TGTGCCTGGTTTGGACTAGCGGGAGGAGAGCAGTACTTC
NA	TRBV5-1	TRBJ2-3	NA	CASSLGGNPGDTQYF	TGCGCCAGCAGCTTGGGCGGGAACCCGGGAGATACGCAGTATTTT
NA	TRBV19	TRBJ2-4	TRBD2	CASSGPSGLIQYF	TGTGCCAGTAGCGGGCCTAGCGGGCTCATTCAGTACTTC
NA	TRBV5-4	TRBJ2-7	TRBD1	CASSLGGQGGAYEQYF	TGTGCCAGCAGCTTGGGGGGACAGGGGGGCGCCTACGAGCAGTACTTC
few	TRBV27	TRBJ1-1	TRBD1	CASSLGTGSMNTEAFF	TGTGCCAGCAGTTTAGGGACAGGGTCCATGAACACTGAAGCTTTCTTT
NA	TRBV29-1	TRBJ1-1	NA	CSVARGEAFF	TGCAGCGTTGCTCGCGGAGAGGCTTTCTTT
NA	TRBV5-6	TRBJ2-5	TRBD2	CASSWGSELAGAETQYF	TGTGCCAGCAGCTGGGGGTCGGAGCTAGCGGGAGCAGAGACCCAGTACTTC
once	TRBV5-1	TRBJ2-6	TRBD2	CASSVRLADLSGANVLTF	TGCGCCAGCAGCGTCCGACTAGCGGATCTCTCTGGGGCCAACGTCCTGACTTTC
NA	TRBV28	TRBJ2-5	NA	CASSPPGRGQETQYF	TGTGCCAGCAGTCCCCCGGGCAGGGGACAAGAGACCCAGTACTTC
few	TRBV28	TRBJ2-3	TRBD2	CASVPRLAGGADTQYF	TGTGCCAGCGTACCCCGACTAGCGGGAGGGGCAGATACGCAGTATTTT
NA	TRBV5-1	TRBJ2-5	TRBD1	CASSTSTGVGETQYF	TGCGCCAGCAGCACATCGACAGGGGTGGGAGAGACCCAGTACTTC
NA	TRBV28	TRBJ1-1	TRBD1	CASSLGQANTEAFF	TGTGCCAGCAGTTTAGGACAGGCGAACACTGAAGCTTTCTTT
NA	TRBV7-3	TRBJ2-7	NA	CASSLTRSDEQYF	TGTGCCAGCAGCCTGACTAGATCCGACGAGCAGTACTTC
NA	TRBV5-4	TRBJ1-1	TRBD1	CASSPGTGGLNTEAFF	TGTGCCAGCAGCCCCGGGACAGGGGGCTTAAACACTGAAGCTTTCTTT
NA	TRBV4-1	TRBJ2-3	NA	CASSEAARTDTQYF	TGCGCCAGCAGCGAAGCGGCCAGGACAGATACGCAGTATTTT
NA	TRBV7-9	TRBJ2-3	NA	CASSQTGRGTDTQYF	TGTGCCAGCAGCCAAACAGGGAGAGGCACAGATACGCAGTATTTT
NA	TRBV10-3	TRBJ1-5	NA	CAIREQENQPQHF	TGTGCCATCAGAGAACAGGAAAATCAGCCCCAGCATTTT
NA	TRBV5-4	TRBJ2-7	TRBD2	CASSVYEFSGSYEQYF	TGTGCCAGCAGCGTTTACGAGTTTAGCGGGAGCTACGAGCAGTACTTC
once	TRBV4-1	TRBJ2-5	TRBD2	CASSQDLSGRLPETQYF	TGCGCCAGCAGCCAAGATCTGAGCGGGAGGCTTCCAGAGACCCAGTACTTC
NA	TRBV2	TRBJ2-1	TRBD1	CASSLTTGRDEQFF	TGTGCCAGCAGTCTAACGACAGGGAGAGATGAGCAGTTCTTC
NA	TRBV10-3	TRBJ2-6	TRBD2	CAISQDSGKAPGANVLTF	TGTGCCATCAGTCAGGATAGCGGGAAGGCCCCCGGGGCCAACGTCCTGACTTTC
NA	TRBV5-1	TRBJ1-5	NA	CASSPGQSNQPQHF	TGCGCCAGCAGCCCTGGACAGAGCAATCAGCCCCAGCATTTT
once	TRBV5-1	TRBJ2-7	NA	CASSGGGKLVYEQYF	TGCGCCAGCAGTGGAGGAGGCAAGCTTGTGTACGAGCAGTACTTC
NA	TRBV5-6	TRBJ2-1	TRBD2	CASSRTSGYNEQFF	TGTGCCAGCAGCCGGACTAGCGGATACAATGAGCAGTTCTTC
NA	TRBV5-6	TRBJ2-2	NA	CASSHDTPGELFF	TGTGCCAGCAGCCACGACACTCCGGGGGAGCTGTTTTTT
NA	TRBV2	TRBJ2-7	TRBD1	CASSSGTGAREQYF	TGTGCCAGCAGTTCCGGGACAGGGGCTCGCGAGCAGTACTTC
NA	TRBV28	TRBJ2-3	TRBD2	CASSYGAGTSYTDTQYF	TGTGCCAGCAGTTATGGCGCCGGGACTAGCTATACAGATACGCAGTATTTT
once	TRBV28	TRBJ2-7	TRBD2	CASSSPWAGAGVYEQYF	TGTGCCAGCAGTTCTCCTTGGGCGGGAGCGGGAGTCTACGAGCAGTACTTC